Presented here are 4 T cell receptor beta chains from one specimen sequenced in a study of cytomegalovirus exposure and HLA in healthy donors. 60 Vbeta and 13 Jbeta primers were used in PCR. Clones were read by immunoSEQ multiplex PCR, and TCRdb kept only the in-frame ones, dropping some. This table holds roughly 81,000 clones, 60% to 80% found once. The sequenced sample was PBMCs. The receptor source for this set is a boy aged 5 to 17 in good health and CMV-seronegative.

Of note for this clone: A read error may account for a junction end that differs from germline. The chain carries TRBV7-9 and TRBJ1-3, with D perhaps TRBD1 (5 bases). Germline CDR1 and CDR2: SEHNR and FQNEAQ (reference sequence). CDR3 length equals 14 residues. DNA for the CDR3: TGTGCCAACAGCCCGGACACTTCTGGAAACACCATATATTTT. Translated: CANSPDTSGNTIYF.

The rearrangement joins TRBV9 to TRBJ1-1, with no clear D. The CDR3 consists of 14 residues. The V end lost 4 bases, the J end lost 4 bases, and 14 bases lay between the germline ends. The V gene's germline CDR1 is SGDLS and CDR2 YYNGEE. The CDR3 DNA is TGTGCCAGCAGCTCCACTCCATATTCCACTGAAGCTTTCTTT. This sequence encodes CASSSTPYSTEAFF. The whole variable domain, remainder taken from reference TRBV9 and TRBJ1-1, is DSGVTQTPKHLITATGQRVTLRCSPRSGDLSVYWYQQSLDQGLQFLIQYYNGEERAKGNILERFSAQQFPDLHSELNLSSLELGDSALYFCASSSTPYSTEAFFGQGTRLTVV.

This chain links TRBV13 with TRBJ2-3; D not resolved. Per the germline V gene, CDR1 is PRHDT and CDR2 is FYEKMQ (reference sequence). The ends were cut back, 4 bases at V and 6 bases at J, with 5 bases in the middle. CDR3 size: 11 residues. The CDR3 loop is CASSSRDTQYF. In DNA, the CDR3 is TGTGCCAGCAGCTCGAGGGATACGCAGTATTTT.

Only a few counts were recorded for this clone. CDR3 loop: CASSLVGGAEENIQYF. The DNA of the CDR3 is TGTGCCAGCAGCTTAGTAGGAGGGGCGGAGGAGAACATTCAGTACTTC. The V and J genes are TRBV11-2 and TRBJ2-4; possible D gene TRBD2, 6 bases. Trimming left V 1 base short and J 7 bases short, with 17 bases between. The CDR3 runs to 16 residues. Germline assignment: CDR1 SGHAT and CDR2 FQNNGV. The variable domain in full, completed from reference TRBV11-2 and TRBJ2-4, reads EAGVAQSPRYKIIEKRQSVAFWCNPISGHATLYWYQQILGQGPKLLIQFQNNGVVDDSQLPKDRFSAERLKGVDSTLKIQPAKLEDSAVYLCASSLVGGAEENIQYFGAGTRLSVL.